In this sample, the clone carrying this TCR beta chain turned up many times. Its antigen remains unknown. The data originate from a study of T cells in Graves' hyperthyroidism and ophthalmopathy. Overall study context: Peripheral blood was obtained at initial diagnosis, preceding any treatment. Whole-study findings and limits: Among clonotypes expanded in thyroid above 0.001, most were also found in blood.

Amplification of TCR beta CDR3 regions was performed using RNA transcripts as template. HTBI primers were the set used in a first-round RT-PCR of the TCR CDR3. Each CDR3 protein is one row after TCRdb ran MiXCR on the multiplex PCR reads. This sample has about 400,000 distinct CDR3 sequences; more than 12% occur once, and the top ten carry around 19%. Looked up from germline, CDR1 is SEHNR and CDR2 is FQNEAQ (reference sequence). Trimming took off 1 base at V and 6 bases at J, with 10 bases between the two ends. This CDR3 has 14 residues. This chain connects TRBV7-9 to TRBJ2-1; a weak D match, TRBD2 (6 bases). The TCR was taken from a woman between 25 and 40 years old with Graves' ophthalmopathy. The sequenced sample consisted of blood. CDR3 nucleotide sequence: TGTGCCAGCAGCTTAGGGGGGGTCTCCAATGAGCAGTTCTTC. Translation: CASSLGGVSNEQFF.